This T cell receptor (beta chain) derives from a study of cytomegalovirus exposure and HLA in healthy donors. The V end lost 3 bases, the J end lost 7 bases, and 13 bases lay between the germline ends. Germline V gives CDR1 KGHSH, CDR2 LQKENI. There are 15 residues in the CDR3. There are a few counts of this clone. The antigen is not known. The PCR contained 60 Vbeta and 13 Jbeta primers. Clones were sequenced by immunoSEQ multiplex PCR, and TCRdb holds only the in-frame ones, with some missing. The table lists over 150,000 clones, roughly 79% of them singletons. Notes on the study in general: An Asian-associated ancestry cluster reportedly showed fewer N-insertions than the approximately 690-donor mean in a later analysis.

The donors gave bone marrow, and they were healthy. V and J are TRBV18 and TRBJ1-6, with D perhaps TRBD1 (6 bases). This sequence was found in a woman between 50 and 59 years old in good health and CMV-seronegative. Material for sequencing was PBMCs. Written as DNA, the CDR3 is TGTGCCAGCTCACCTCAGGGGCAGCCGAATTCACCCCTCCACTTT. This gives the protein CASSPQGQPNSPLHF.